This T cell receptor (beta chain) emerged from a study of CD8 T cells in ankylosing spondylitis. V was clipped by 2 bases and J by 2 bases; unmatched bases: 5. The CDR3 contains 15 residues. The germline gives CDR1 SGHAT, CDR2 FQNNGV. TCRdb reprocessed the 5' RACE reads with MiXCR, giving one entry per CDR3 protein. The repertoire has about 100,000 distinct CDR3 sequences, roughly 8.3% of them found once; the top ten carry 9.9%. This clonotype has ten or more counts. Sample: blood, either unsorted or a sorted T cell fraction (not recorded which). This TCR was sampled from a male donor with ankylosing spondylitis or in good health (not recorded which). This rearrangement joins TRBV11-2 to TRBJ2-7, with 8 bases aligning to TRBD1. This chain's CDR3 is CASSLSGRGPYEQYF. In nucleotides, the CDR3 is TGTGCCAGCAGCTTATCTGGCAGGGGGCCCTACGAGCAGTACTTC.